These 13 T cell receptor beta chains originate from one sample sequenced in a study of CD8+ T cells in alopecia areata. Investigators isolated RNA and reverse transcribed it into cDNA to act as the sequencing template. The data were produced by immunoSEQ multiplex PCR, yet TCRdb's version contains in-frame clones alone and is incomplete. The repertoire holds about 150,000 clones, around 55% seen once, with approximately 19% in the top ten. This specimen was CD8+ T cells sorted from blood, taken at week 0. The receptors were gathered from a human donor with alopecia areata.

This clone was counted between two and nine times. CDR3 region: CSVEDGLRDYGYTF. CDR3 DNA sequence: TGCAGCGTTGAAGACGGGCTAAGGGACTATGGCTACACCTTC. V gene TRBV29-1 combines with J gene TRBJ1-2; D gene uncertain. The CDR3 consists of 14 residues. Germline V CDR1 and CDR2: SQVTM, ANQGSEA. Trimming took 0 bases from V and 3 from J, leaving 11 bases between them.

This clone was recorded only once. The chain has TRBV30 and TRBJ2-3; tentative D call: TRBD1 (6 bases). This CDR3 spans 14 amino acids. Germline assignment: CDR1 GTSNPN and CDR2 SVGIG (reference sequence). Deletions cut 0 bases from V and 6 bases from J, with 13 bases between. The CDR3 is CAWSVRAGEDTQYF. The CDR3 DNA reads as TGTGCCTGGAGTGTACGGGCAGGGGAGGATACGCAGTATTTT.

The V call is TRBV7-6, the J call TRBJ1-4; no clear D gene. CDR3 length equals 15 residues. The V end was cut by 5 bases, the J end by 8 bases, with 18 bases between. Germline V gives CDR1 SGHVS, CDR2 FNYEAQ. CDR3 nucleotide sequence: TGTGCCAGCAGCCCCCTCCAAAGGTCGGACGAAAAACTGTTTTTT. Its translation: CASSPLQRSDEKLFF.

The chain employs TRBV4-2 and TRBJ2-7; D may be TRBD1 (5 bases). CDR3 size: 15 residues. V was trimmed by 0 bases and J by 2 bases, leaving 11 bases between them. Germline-derived CDR1 and CDR2 are LGHNA and YNFKEQ. CDR3 coding DNA: TGTGCCAGCAGCCAAGAGGTAGGGGCTACCTACGAGCAGTACTTC. As protein: CASSQEVGATYEQYF.

This clone was counted only a few times. V gene TRBV4-3 combines with J gene TRBJ2-1; TRBD2 aligns across 7 bases. J was trimmed by 2 bases and V by 2 bases; bases with no gene match: 6. This CDR3 comprises 16 residues. Germline assignment: CDR1 LGHNA and CDR2 YSLEER. The CDR3 is CASSQRGEGPYNEQFF. For the CDR3, the DNA is TGCGCCAGCAGCCAACGGGGGGAAGGCCCCTACAATGAGCAGTTCTTC.

A few counts support this clone. V usage is TRBV4-3 and J usage is TRBJ1-2, with a weak D call TRBD1 (5 bases). V gave up 2 bases and J gave up 7 bases, with 17 bases separating them. The CDR3 totals 15 residues. The V gene's germline CDR1 is LGHNA and CDR2 YSLEER. The CDR3 nucleotides are TGCGCCAGCAGCCAATTCGACAGCCCTTGGGGTGGCTACACCTTC. It codes for CASSQFDSPWGGYTF.

This clone has a handful of counts. V gene TRBV10-2 combines with J gene TRBJ2-7; TRBD2 matches at 7 bases. This CDR3 is built from 14 residues. Trimming at V came to 8 bases and at J to 1 base, leaving 8 bases not matched to a gene. The germline V gene has CDR1 WSHSY and CDR2 SAAADI. The DNA of the CDR3 is TGCGCCAGCCGGACTAGTGGTTATTCCTACGAGCAGTACTTC. It is translated as CASRTSGYSYEQYF.

The genes are TRBV12-5 and TRBJ2-7, with TRBD1 identical over 11 bases. Unmatched junction bases numbered 5, after V lost 0 bases and J lost 4 bases. The CDR3 runs to 16 residues. Germline CDR1 LGHNT, CDR2 FRNRAP. This CDR3 reads CASGLVMDRGHYEQYF. CDR3 nucleotides: TGTGCTAGTGGTTTGGTAATGGACAGGGGGCATTACGAGCAGTACTTC.

This rearrangement joins TRBV29-1 to TRBJ1-1, with unresolved D. CDR1 is SQVTM, CDR2 ANQGSEA, per germline. V was trimmed by 7 bases and J by 7 bases, leaving 13 bases between them. There are 11 residues in the CDR3. The CDR3 bases are TGCAGCGCCCAAAGTCACAATGAAGCTTTCTTT. This gives the protein CSAQSHNEAFF.

V is TRBV30 and J is TRBJ2-1; D is possibly TRBD1 (5 bases). This CDR3 comprises 11 residues. From germline, CDR1 is GTSNPN and CDR2 SVGIG (reference sequence). Trimming removed 3 bases from V and 7 bases from J, with 7 bases in between. The CDR3 nucleotides read TGTGCCTGGAGCGCAGGGAATGAGCAGTTCTTC. It translates to CAWSAGNEQFF.

The gene calls are TRBV25-1 and TRBJ1-2, with a tentative D call TRBD1 (6 bases). Germline V CDR1 and CDR2: MGHDK, SYGVNS. The CDR3 sequence is 12 residues long. V was cut by 10 bases and J by 6 bases, with 15 bases left in between. CDR3 region: CAIQGGINGYTF. The DNA for the CDR3 is TGTGCCATCCAAGGGGGAATAAATGGCTACACCTTC.

J is TRBJ2-1 and V is TRBV10-3; TRBD2 matches 12 bases. Trimming cost V 3 bases and J 5 bases; bases outside gene matches: 5. The CDR3 contains 16 residues. CDR1 ENHRY and CDR2 SYGVKD come from the germline V gene. The DNA of the CDR3 is TGTGCCATCAGTGACACTAGCGGGGGGCACCACAATGAGCAGTTCTTC. Translated, it gives CAISDTSGGHHNEQFF.

This clone was detected a few times. The rearrangement links TRBV27 to TRBJ2-7, with D possibly being TRBD1 (6 bases). Trimming left V 5 bases short and J 4 bases short, with 9 bases between. The CDR3 is 12 residues long. Germline lookup yields CDR1 MNHEY and CDR2 SMNVEV (reference sequence). The CDR3 loop is CASSPTGYEQYF. In DNA, the CDR3 is TGTGCCAGCAGTCCGACAGGATACGAGCAGTACTTC.